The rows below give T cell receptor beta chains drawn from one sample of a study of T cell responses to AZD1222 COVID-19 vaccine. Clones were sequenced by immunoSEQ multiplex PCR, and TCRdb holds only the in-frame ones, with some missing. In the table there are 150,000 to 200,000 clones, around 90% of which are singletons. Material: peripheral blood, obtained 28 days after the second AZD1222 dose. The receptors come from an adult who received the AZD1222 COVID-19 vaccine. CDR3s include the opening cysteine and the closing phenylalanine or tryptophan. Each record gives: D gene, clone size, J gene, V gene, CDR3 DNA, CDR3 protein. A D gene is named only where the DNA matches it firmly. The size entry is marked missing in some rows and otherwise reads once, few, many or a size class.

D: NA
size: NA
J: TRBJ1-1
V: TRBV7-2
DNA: TGTGCCAGCAGCTTAGGACAAACCATCATGAACACTGAAGCTTTCTTT
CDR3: CASSLGQTIMNTEAFF

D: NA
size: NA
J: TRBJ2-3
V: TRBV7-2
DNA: TGTGCCAGCAGCTTAGCTCCCACCCCGGATACGCAGTATTTT
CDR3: CASSLAPTPDTQYF

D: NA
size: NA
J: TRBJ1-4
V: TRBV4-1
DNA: TGCGCCAGCAGCCAAGTCGGCACCCTTAATGAAAAACTGTTTTTT
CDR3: CASSQVGTLNEKLFF

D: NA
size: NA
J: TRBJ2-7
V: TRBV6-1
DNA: TGTGCCAGCAGTGAAGCCGCCGGACCGCATTACGAGCAGTACTTC
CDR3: CASSEAAGPHYEQYF

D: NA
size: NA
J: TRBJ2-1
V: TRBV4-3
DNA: TGCGCCAGCAGCCAATACCCCCCGGGACTTCGCACATATGAGCAGTTCTTC
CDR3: CASSQYPPGLRTYEQFF

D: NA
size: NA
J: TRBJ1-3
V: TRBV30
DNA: TGTGCCTGGAGTGTAGGTCGTCGGGATTTCGGATCTGGAAACACCATATATTTT
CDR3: CAWSVGRRDFGSGNTIYF

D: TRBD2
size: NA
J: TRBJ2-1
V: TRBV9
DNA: TGTGCCAGCAGCGCTAGGGCTAGCGGGACAAATGAGCAGTTCTTC
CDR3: CASSARASGTNEQFF

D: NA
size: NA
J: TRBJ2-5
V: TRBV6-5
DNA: TGTGCCAGCAAGCCGCGCGCACAGGTGACCCAGTACTTC
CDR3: CASKPRAQVTQYF

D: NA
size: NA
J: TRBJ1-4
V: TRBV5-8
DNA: TGTGCCAGCAGCTCCCGACAGCAGCTGTTGTCGGAAAAACTGTTTTTT
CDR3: CASSSRQQLLSEKLFF

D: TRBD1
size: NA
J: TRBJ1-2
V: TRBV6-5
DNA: TGTGCCAGCAGTTACCGGGACAGAGGAGATTATGGCTACACCTTC
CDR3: CASSYRDRGDYGYTF

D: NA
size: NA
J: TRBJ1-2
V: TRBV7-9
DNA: TGTGCCAGCAGCTTAGGACAACTGCTTGGCTACACCTTC
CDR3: CASSLGQLLGYTF

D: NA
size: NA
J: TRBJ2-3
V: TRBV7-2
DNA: TGTGCCAGCAGCTTATCAGGGGCCCTCACAGATACGCAGTATTTT
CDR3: CASSLSGALTDTQYF

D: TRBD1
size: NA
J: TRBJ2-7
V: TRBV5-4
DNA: TGTGCCAGCAGCTCAACAGGGGGGACCTACGAGCAGTACTTC
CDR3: CASSSTGGTYEQYF

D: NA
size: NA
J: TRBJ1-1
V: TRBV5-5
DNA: TGTGCCAGCAGCTTGGCCGCGGTGAACACTGAAGCTTTCTTT
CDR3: CASSLAAVNTEAFF

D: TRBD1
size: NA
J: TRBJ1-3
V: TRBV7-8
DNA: TGTGCCAGCACCCCAGACAGGGTGAGAGGAAACACCATATATTTT
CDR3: CASTPDRVRGNTIYF

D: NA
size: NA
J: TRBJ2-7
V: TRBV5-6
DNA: TGTGCCAGCAGCTCGTCCTACGAGCAGTACTTC
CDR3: CASSSSYEQYF

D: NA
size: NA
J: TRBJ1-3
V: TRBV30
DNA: TGTGCCTGGGCAGGGGAAGGTGGAAACACCATATATTTT
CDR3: CAWAGEGGNTIYF

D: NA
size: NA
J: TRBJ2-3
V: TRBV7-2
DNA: TGTGCCAGCAGCGCGCGACAGGCCTTCTCTAGCACAGATACGCAGTATTTT
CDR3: CASSARQAFSSTDTQYF

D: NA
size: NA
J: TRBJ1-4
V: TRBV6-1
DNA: TGTGCCAGCAGTGAAGGAGAGATCCTACTGTTTTTT
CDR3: CASSEGEILLFF

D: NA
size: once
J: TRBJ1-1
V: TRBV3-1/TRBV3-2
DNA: TGTGCCAGCAGCCCCAGGGGTTGGGGTAACACTGAAGCTTTCTTT
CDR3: CASSPRGWGNTEAFF

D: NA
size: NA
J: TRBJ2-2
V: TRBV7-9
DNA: TGTGCCAGCAGCCCGAGAGGTTCCCCCGGGGAGAACACCGGGGAGCTGTTTTTT
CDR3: CASSPRGSPGENTGELFF

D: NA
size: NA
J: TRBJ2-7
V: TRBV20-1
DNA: TGCAGTGCTAGTAAGCGACAGCAACCATCCTCCTACGAGCAGTACTTC
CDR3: CSASKRQQPSSYEQYF

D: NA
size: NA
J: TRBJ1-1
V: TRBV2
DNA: TGTGCCAGCAGTGGGGTCGCGTATGGGACCTCGCGGGCTTTCTTT
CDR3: CASSGVAYGTSRAFF

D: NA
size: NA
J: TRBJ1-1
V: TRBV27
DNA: TGTGCCAGCAGTCCAACCGGGACCTATTATTCGGACACTGAAGCTTTCTTT
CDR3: CASSPTGTYYSDTEAFF

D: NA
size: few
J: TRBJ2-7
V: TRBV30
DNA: TGTGCCTGGAGGCCTGAGAGCTCCTACGAGCAGTACTTC
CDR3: CAWRPESSYEQYF

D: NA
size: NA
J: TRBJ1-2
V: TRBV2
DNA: TGTGCCAGCAGCCCCTTACAGGGTGGCTACTATGGCTACACCTTC
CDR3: CASSPLQGGYYGYTF

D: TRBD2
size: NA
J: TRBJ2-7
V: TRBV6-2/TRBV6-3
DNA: TGTGCCAGCAGTTACGGTGGCGCGGGGAGGGGATACGAGCAGTACTTC
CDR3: CASSYGGAGRGYEQYF

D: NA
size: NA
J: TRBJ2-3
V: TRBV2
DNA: TGTGCCAGCATGGGGGGGCTGGGAGATACGCAGTATTTT
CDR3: CASMGGLGDTQYF

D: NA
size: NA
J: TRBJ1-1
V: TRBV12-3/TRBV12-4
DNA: TGTGCCAGCAGTTTTTACCCCGCTCCGGCTTTCTTT
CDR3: CASSFYPAPAFF

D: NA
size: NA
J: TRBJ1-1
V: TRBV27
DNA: TGTGCCAGCAGTCCCCGGGCCCCGAGGACTGAAGCTTTCTTT
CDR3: CASSPRAPRTEAFF

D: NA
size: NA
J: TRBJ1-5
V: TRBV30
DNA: TGTGCCTGGGGTAGCAATCAGCCCCAGCATTTT
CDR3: CAWGSNQPQHF

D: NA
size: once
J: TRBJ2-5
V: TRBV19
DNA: TGTGCCAGTAGTAACTCGACAGCGAAAGAGACCCAGTACTTC
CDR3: CASSNSTAKETQYF

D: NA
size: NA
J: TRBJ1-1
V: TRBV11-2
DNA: TGTGCCAGCAATACCCTCTTCGGTAGCGCTGAAGCTTTCTTT
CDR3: CASNTLFGSAEAFF

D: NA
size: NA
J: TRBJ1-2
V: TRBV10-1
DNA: TGCGCCAGCAGTGTTTCCTGTCAGGGCCTCCGTGGCTACACCTTC
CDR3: CASSVSCQGLRGYTF

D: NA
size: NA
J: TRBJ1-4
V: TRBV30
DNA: TGTGCCTGGAGTTTTGGCTTGGGGGGGGATGAAAAACTGTTTTTT
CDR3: CAWSFGLGGDEKLFF

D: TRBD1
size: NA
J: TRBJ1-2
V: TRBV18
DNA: TGTGCCAGCTCACCACCACGGGACAGGGCCTATGGCTACACCTTC
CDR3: CASSPPRDRAYGYTF

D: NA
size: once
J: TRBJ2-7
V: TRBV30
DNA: TGTGCCTGGGATCCGGGACCATCCTACGAGCAGTACTTC
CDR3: CAWDPGPSYEQYF

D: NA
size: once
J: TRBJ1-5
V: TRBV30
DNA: TGTGCCTGGAGTGTTGAAAGGGGTCAGCCCCAGCATTTT
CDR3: CAWSVERGQPQHF

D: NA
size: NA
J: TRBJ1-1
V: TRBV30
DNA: TGTGCCTGGAATGGTTTTGCGGGCACTGAAGCTTTCTTT
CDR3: CAWNGFAGTEAFF

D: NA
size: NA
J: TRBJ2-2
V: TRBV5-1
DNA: TGCGCCAGCAGCTCCTTGGACTCCAACACCGGGGAGCTGTTTTTT
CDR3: CASSSLDSNTGELFF

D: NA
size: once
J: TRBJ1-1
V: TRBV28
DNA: TGTGCCAGCAGTCCTCCATTGACGGGCACTGAAGCTTTCTTT
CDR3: CASSPPLTGTEAFF

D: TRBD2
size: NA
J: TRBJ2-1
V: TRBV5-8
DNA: TGTGCCAGCAGCCTGTTCGGGGGGAGGATGTACAATGAGCAGTTCTTC
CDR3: CASSLFGGRMYNEQFF

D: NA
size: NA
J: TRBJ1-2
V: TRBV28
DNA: TGTGCCAGCAGTCCTCAACAGGGAGGTGGCTATGGCTACACCTTC
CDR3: CASSPQQGGGYGYTF

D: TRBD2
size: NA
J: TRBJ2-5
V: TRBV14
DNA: TGTGCCAGCAGCCAAGGGCTAGCGGGAGCGGAGACCCAGTACTTC
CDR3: CASSQGLAGAETQYF

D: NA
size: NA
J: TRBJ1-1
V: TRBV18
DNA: TGTGCCAGCTCACCACCGGGAGGGGCTGGCACTGAAGCTTTCTTT
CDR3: CASSPPGGAGTEAFF

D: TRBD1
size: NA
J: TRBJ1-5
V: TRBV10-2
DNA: TGCGCCAGCAGTGAAGGGACAGGGGGCGGATTGTTCAATCAGCCCCAGCATTTT
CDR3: CASSEGTGGGLFNQPQHF

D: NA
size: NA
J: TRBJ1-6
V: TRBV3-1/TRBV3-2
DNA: TGTGCCAGCAGCCAAGGGCGGGACTATAATTCACCCCTCCACTTT
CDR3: CASSQGRDYNSPLHF

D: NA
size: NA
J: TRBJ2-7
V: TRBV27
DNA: TGTGCCAGCAGTTTGTCCACAGGAACCTACGAGCAGTACTTC
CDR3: CASSLSTGTYEQYF

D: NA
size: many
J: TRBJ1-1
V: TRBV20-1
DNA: TGCAGTGCTAGTCCGGGCTCGAACACTGAAGCTTTCTTT
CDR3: CSASPGSNTEAFF